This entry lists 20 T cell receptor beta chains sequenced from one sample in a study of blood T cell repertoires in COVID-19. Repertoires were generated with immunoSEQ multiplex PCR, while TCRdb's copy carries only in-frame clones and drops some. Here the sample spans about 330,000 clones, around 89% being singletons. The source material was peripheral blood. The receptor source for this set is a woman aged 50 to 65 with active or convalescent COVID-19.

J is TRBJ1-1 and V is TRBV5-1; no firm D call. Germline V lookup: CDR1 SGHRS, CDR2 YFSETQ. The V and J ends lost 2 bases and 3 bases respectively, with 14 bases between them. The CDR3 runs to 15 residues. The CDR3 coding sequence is TGCGCCAGCAGCTTAACGGGTAGGAGGGACACTGAAGCTTTCTTT. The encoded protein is CASSLTGRRDTEAFF.

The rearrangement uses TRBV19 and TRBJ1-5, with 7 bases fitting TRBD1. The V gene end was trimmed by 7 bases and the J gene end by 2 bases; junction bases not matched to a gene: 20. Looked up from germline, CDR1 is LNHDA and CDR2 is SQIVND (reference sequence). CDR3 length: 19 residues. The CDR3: CASNLEGGAGSLGNQPQHF. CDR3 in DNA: TGTGCCAGTAACCTGGAAGGGGGCGCCGGAAGTTTGGGCAATCAGCCCCAGCATTTT.

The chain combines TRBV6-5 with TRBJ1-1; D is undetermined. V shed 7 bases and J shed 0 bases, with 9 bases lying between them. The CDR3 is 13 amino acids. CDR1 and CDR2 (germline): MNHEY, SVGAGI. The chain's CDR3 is CASTPTMNTEAFF. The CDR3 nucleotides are TGTGCCAGCACTCCGACTATGAACACTGAAGCTTTCTTT.

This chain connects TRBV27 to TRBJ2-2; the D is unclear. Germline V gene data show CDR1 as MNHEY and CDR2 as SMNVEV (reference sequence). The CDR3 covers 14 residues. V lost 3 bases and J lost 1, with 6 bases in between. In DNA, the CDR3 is TGTGCCAGCAGTTTCCTACTGAACACCGGGGAGCTGTTTTTT. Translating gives CASSFLLNTGELFF.

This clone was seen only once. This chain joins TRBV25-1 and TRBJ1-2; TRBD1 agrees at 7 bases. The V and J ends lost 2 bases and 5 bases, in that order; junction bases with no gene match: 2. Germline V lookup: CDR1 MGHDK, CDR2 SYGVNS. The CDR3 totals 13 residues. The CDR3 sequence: CASSELQGYGYTF. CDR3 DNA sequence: TGTGCCAGCAGTGAACTACAGGGGTATGGCTACACCTTC.

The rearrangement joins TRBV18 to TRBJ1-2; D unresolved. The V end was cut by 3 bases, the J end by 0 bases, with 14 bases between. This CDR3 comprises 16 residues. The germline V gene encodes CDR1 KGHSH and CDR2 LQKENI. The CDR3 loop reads CASSPLPHGTNYGYTF. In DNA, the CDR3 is TGTGCCAGCTCACCCCTACCGCACGGTACTAACTATGGCTACACCTTC. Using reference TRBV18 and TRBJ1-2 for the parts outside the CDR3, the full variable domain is NAGVMQNPRHLVRRRGQEARLRCSPMKGHSHVYWYRQLPEEGLKFMVYLQKENIIDESGMPKERFSAEFPKEGPSILRIQQVVRGDSAAYFCASSPLPHGTNYGYTFGSGTRLTVV.

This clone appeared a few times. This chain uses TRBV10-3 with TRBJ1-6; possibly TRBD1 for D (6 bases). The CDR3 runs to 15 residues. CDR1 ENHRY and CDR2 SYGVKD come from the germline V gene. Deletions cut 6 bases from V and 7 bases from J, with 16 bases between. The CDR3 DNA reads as TGTGCCATCAGGACAGGTCCCTTTATCAATTCACCCCTCCACTTT. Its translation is CAIRTGPFINSPLHF.

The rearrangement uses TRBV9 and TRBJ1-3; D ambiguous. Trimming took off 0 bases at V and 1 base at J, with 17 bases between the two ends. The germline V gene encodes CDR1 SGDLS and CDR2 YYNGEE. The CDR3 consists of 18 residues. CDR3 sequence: CASSVGDSGGTSGNTIYF. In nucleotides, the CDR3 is TGTGCCAGCAGCGTAGGAGACTCGGGAGGCACGTCTGGAAACACCATATATTTT.

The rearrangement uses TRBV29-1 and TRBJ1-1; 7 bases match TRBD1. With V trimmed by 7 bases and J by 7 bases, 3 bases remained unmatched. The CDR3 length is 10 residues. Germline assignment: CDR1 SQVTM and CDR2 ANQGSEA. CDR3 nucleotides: TGCAGCGCCTGGACAGGTGAAGCTTTCTTT. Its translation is CSAWTGEAFF.

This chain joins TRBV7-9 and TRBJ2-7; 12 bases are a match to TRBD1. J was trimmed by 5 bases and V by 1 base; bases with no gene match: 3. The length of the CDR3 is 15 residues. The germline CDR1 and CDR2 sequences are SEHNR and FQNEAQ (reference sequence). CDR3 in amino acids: CASSLGDRGLNEQYF. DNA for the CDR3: TGTGCCAGCAGCTTAGGGGACAGGGGGCTGAACGAGCAGTACTTC.

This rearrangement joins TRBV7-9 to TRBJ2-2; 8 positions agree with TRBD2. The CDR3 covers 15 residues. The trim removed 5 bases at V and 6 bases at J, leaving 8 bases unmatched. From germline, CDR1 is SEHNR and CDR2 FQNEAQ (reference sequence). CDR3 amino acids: CASSPPGGRAGELFF. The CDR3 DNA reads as TGTGCCAGCAGCCCCCCGGGAGGGCGGGCCGGGGAGCTGTTTTTT.

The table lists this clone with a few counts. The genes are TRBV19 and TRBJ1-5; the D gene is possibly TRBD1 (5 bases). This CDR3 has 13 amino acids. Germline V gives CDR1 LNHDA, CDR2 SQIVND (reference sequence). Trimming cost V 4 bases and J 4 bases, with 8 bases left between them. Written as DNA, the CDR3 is TGTGCCAGTAGTAAGTCAGGGAATCAGCCCCAGCATTTT. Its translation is CASSKSGNQPQHF.

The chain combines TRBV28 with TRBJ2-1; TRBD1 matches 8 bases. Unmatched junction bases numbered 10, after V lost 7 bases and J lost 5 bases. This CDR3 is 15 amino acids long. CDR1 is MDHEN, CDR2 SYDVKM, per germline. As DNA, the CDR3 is TGTGCCAGCACCCTTTGGCAGGGGGCCAACAATGAGCAGTTCTTC. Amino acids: CASTLWQGANNEQFF.

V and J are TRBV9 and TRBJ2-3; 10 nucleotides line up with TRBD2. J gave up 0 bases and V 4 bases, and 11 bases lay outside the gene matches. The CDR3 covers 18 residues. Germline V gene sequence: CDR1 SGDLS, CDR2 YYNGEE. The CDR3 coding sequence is TGTGCCAGCAGCCTCAGAGCGGGGGGGACCCTCAGCACAGATACGCAGTATTTT. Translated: CASSLRAGGTLSTDTQYF.

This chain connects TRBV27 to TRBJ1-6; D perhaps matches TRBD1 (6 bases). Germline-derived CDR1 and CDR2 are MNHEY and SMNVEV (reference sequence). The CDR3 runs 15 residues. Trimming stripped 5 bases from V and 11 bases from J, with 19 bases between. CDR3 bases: TGTGCCAGCAGTCCCGCCCTGGGGGCGGCGGCACCCCTCCACTTT. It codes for CASSPALGAAAPLHF.

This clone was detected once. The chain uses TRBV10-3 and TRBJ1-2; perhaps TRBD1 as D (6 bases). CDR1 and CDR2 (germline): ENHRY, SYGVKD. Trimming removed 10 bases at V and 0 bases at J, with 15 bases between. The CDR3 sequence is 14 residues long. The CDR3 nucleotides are TGTGCCACCAGAACAGGGACTACTAACTATGGCTACACCTTC. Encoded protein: CATRTGTTNYGYTF.

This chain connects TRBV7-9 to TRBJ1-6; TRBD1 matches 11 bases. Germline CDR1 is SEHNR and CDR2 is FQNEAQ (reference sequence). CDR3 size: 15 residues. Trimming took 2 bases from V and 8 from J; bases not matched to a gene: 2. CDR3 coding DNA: TGTGCCAGCAGCTTAACGGGACAGGGGGATTCACCCCTCCACTTT. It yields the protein CASSLTGQGDSPLHF.

CDR3: CASSLAQLRVSTEAFF. As DNA, the CDR3 is TGTGCCAGCAGCTTAGCGCAGTTGAGGGTATCAACTGAAGCTTTCTTT. The chain couples TRBV7-6 to TRBJ1-1; D not resolved. Germline CDR1 is SGHVS and CDR2 is FNYEAQ. This CDR3 is built from 16 residues. The V gene lost 0 bases and the J gene lost 5 bases, with 16 bases spanning the gap.

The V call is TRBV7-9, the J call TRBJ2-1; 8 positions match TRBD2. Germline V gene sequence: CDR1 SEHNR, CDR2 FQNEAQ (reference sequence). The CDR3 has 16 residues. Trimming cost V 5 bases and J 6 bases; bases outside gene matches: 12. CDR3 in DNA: TGTGCCAGCAGCCCGAAGCGGGAGAGACTGGGCAATGAGCAGTTCTTC. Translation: CASSPKRERLGNEQFF.

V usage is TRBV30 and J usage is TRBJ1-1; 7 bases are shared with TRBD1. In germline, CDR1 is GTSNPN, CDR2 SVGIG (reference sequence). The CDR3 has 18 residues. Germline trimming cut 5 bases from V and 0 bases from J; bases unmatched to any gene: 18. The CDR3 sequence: CAWSDTGVVFPMNTEAFF. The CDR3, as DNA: TGTGCCTGGTCAGATACAGGGGTGGTGTTTCCCATGAACACTGAAGCTTTCTTT.